This TCR beta chain is from a study of blood T cell repertoires in COVID-19. Assay: immunoSEQ multiplex PCR; the TCRdb copy retains only in-frame clones and omits some. This table has about 54,000 clones, about four fifths appearing once. This CDR3 comprises 13 residues. The germline CDR1 and CDR2 sequences are SGHAT and FQNNGV. Trimming took 5 bases from V and 9 from J, leaving 14 bases between them. V and J are TRBV11-2 and TRBJ1-3, with D maybe TRBD1 (5 bases). The sequencing input was peripheral blood. The sequence derives from a woman in her sixties with acute or convalescent COVID-19. The CDR3 DNA follows: TGTGCCAGCAGCCCTTTGGGGGGTGGCACCATATATTTT. Protein product: CASSPLGGGTIYF.